Shown below are 4 T cell receptor beta chains from a single sample sequenced in a study of early T cells in non-severe SARS-CoV-2 infection. TCRdb processed the 5' RACE reads anew with MiXCR; each CDR3 protein has one entry. The repertoire has tens of thousands of distinct CDR3 sequences, roughly an eighth of them found once; the top ten carry around 4.6%. The sequencing sample was made of whole blood. Every receptor here comes from an adult who was a healthcare worker with PCR-confirmed SARS-CoV-2 infection or an uninfected control (not recorded which).

This clonotype showed up just a few times. The chain carries TRBV12-3 or TRBV12-4 and TRBJ1-5; 9 bases agree with TRBD1. Germline trimming cut 6 bases from V and 5 bases from J; bases unmatched to any gene: 5. There are 14 residues in the CDR3. The CDR3 is CASRVGDRDQPQHF. The CDR3 bases are TGTGCCAGCAGGGTCGGGGACAGGGATCAGCCCCAGCATTTT.

The chain joins TRBV10-3 to TRBJ1-2; D unclear. Germline lookup yields CDR1 ENHRY and CDR2 SYGVKD. The CDR3 extends over 12 amino acids. Between the trimmed V and J ends, which lost 6 bases and 2 bases, there was a span of 7 bases. This chain's CDR3 is CAISQQNYGYTF. In DNA form, the CDR3 reads TGTGCCATCAGCCAGCAAAACTATGGCTACACCTTC.

Concerning this clonotype: Since a much larger clone is just one base distant, this may be a read error. V and J are TRBV12-3 or TRBV12-4 and TRBJ2-4, with D possibly TRBD1 on 7 matching bases. The V gene lost 5 bases and the J gene lost 8 bases, with 13 bases spanning the gap. The CDR3 extends over 13 amino acids. This CDR3 is CASSPQGRHIQYF. CDR3 in DNA: TGTGCCAGCAGTCCACAGGGGAGGCACATTCAGTACTTC.

This clonotype showed up just a few times. The chain is built from TRBV2 and TRBJ1-2; TRBD1 aligns across 8 bases. J was trimmed by 3 bases and V by 3 bases; bases with no gene match: 3. Per germline, CDR1 SNHLY and CDR2 FYNNEI. CDR3 length equals 14 residues. The CDR3 loop reads CASSDRGLDYGYTF. DNA of the CDR3: TGTGCCAGCAGTGACAGGGGGCTTGACTATGGCTACACCTTC.